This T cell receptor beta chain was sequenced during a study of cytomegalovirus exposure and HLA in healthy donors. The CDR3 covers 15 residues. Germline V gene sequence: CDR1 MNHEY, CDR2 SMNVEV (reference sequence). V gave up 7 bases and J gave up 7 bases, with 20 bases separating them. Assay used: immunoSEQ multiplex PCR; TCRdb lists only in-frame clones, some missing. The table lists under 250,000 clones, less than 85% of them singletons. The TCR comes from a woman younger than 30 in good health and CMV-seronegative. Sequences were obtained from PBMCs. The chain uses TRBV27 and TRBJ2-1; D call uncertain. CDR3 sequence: CASKGPNGEPNEQFF. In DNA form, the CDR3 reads TGTGCCAGCAAGGGCCCAAACGGCGAACCGAATGAGCAGTTCTTC.